This paragraph reports one T cell receptor (beta chain). Antigen specificity is unknown. Genomic DNA, serving as template, underwent TCR beta VDJ and CDR3 profiling. Using its own MiXCR run on the reads, TCRdb lists one record per CDR3 protein. Among around 500,000 distinct CDR3 sequences, about a third were seen once, and the ten largest hold around 0.82%. This sample was included in a study of CD8+CD57+ T cells in acquired aplastic anemia. On the study more broadly: The mean DNA yield obtained from sorted CD4+ and CD8+ cells came to around 3 ug.

CD8+CD57+ cell expansion, shown by flow cytometry, had occurred in the patients selected for sequencing. Study observations and caveats: Approximately 27 CD8+ CDR3 sequences occurred in both the patients and the controls.

Trimming removed 7 bases at V and 6 bases at J, with 10 bases between. This CDR3 is 12 amino acids long. Per germline, CDR1 MDHEN and CDR2 SYDVKM. The chain uses TRBV28 and TRBJ1-5, with D uncertain. The source is a human donor with aplastic anemia. The sequenced sample was sorted CD4+, CD8+, or CD8+CD57+ T cells (not recorded which) from PBMCs. Here the CDR3 DNA reads TGTGCCAGCACGGTCTTACCTCAGCCCCAGCATTTT. Protein product: CASTVLPQPQHF.